Presented here are 17 T cell receptor beta chains from one specimen sequenced in a study of T cells after yellow fever vaccination. TCRdb recomputed calls from the 5' RACE reads with MiXCR, one row per CDR3 protein. The sample records under 600,000 distinct CDR3 sequences, roughly 22% being singletons. Here the sequenced sample was PBMCs, taken 21 days after the first yellow fever vaccination. Source of these receptors: a man younger than 35 who received the YFV17D yellow fever vaccine.

In its sample, this clonotype was seen a few times. The chain uses TRBV11-2 and TRBJ1-4; the D gene is possibly TRBD1 (5 bases). Trimming pared 5 bases from V and 2 bases from J, leaving 21 bases between. The CDR3 spans 18 residues. Germline V lookup: CDR1 SGHAT, CDR2 FQNNGV. CDR3 sequence: CASSPSRWGRGTNEKLFF. The CDR3 region has the DNA TGTGCCAGCAGCCCCTCCCGGTGGGGCAGAGGGACTAATGAAAAACTGTTTTTT. The variable domain in full, with the rest retrieved from reference TRBV11-2 and TRBJ1-4, is EAGVAQSPRYKIIEKRQSVAFWCNPISGHATLYWYQQILGQGPKLLIQFQNNGVVDDSQLPKDRFSAERLKGVDSTLKIQPAKLEDSAVYLCASSPSRWGRGTNEKLFFGSGTQLSVL.

This clonotype was detected many times. This rearrangement joins TRBV6-2 or TRBV6-3 to TRBJ2-2; D may correspond to TRBD1 or TRBD2 (5 bases each). The CDR3 totals 14 residues. Trimming pared 6 bases from V and 1 base from J, leaving 9 bases between. CDR1 and CDR2 (germline): MNHEY, SVGEGT. The CDR3 is CASSPGRNTGELFF. CDR3 coding DNA: TGTGCCAGCAGCCCGGGACGGAACACCGGGGAGCTGTTTTTT.

At least ten counts were recorded for this clonotype. The J gene is TRBJ1-5, the V gene TRBV7-2; TRBD1 matches at 10 bases. Germline V CDR1 and CDR2: SGHTA, FQGNSA. The CDR3 covers 12 residues. V shed 4 bases and J 11 bases; nucleotides not matched to a gene: 2. CDR3: CASSWTGGAQHF. In nucleotides, the CDR3 is TGTGCCAGCAGCTGGACAGGGGGAGCCCAGCATTTT.

The table lists this clonotype with a few counts. This rearrangement joins TRBV3-1 to TRBJ2-7, with TRBD1 identical over 9 bases. The germline gives CDR1 LGHDT, CDR2 YNNKEL (reference sequence). The CDR3 runs to 17 residues. V lost 1 base and J lost 4; bases outside the gene matches: 11. CDR3 bases: TGTGCCAGCAGCCAAGGGGTAAGGGGACAGGGACTTTACGAGCAGTACGTC. Translated, it gives CASSQGVRGQGLYEQYV.

This clonotype has a handful of counts. For the CDR3, the DNA is TGTGCCAGCAGCTTCGGCGGTTCCTACGAGCAGTACGTC. Residues: CASSFGGSYEQYV. V usage is TRBV5-6 and J usage is TRBJ2-7, with D unclear. CDR3 length: 13 amino acids. CDR1 SGHDT and CDR2 YYEEEE come from the germline V gene. Trimming left V 2 bases short and J 1 base short, with 7 bases between.

The chain combines TRBV5-1 with TRBJ2-3; D is undetermined. V shed 0 bases and J shed 0 bases, with 14 bases lying between them. The CDR3 contains 17 residues. Germline loops: CDR1 SGHRS, CDR2 YFSETQ. CDR3 sequence: CASSLVVTNPSTDTQYF. The CDR3 coding sequence is TGCGCCAGCAGCTTGGTGGTTACTAACCCAAGCACAGATACGCAGTATTTT.

There are a few counts of this clonotype. The genes are TRBV7-6 and TRBJ2-3; D is perhaps TRBD2 (5 bases). The length of the CDR3 is 16 residues. V lost 5 bases to trimming and J lost 5 bases, with 20 bases between them. Germline V gene data show CDR1 as SGHVS and CDR2 as FNYEAQ. CDR3 sequence (DNA): TGTGCCAGCAGCCCCGAAAGAGGGCTAGCAGGAGATACGCAGTATTTT. It encodes CASSPERGLAGDTQYF. Together with reference TRBV7-6 and TRBJ2-3, the CDR3 gives the full variable domain: GAGVSQSPRYKVTKRGQDVALRCDPISGHVSLYWYRQALGQGPEFLTYFNYEAQQDKSGLPNDRFSAERPEGSISTLTIQRTEQRDSAMYRCASSPERGLAGDTQYFGPGTRLTVL.

Written as DNA, the CDR3 is TGCAGTGCTAGGGCAGGGGGAGGCTACGAGCAGTACTTC. It yields the protein CSARAGGGYEQYF. This rearrangement joins TRBV20-1 to TRBJ2-7, with a weak D call TRBD1 (7 bases). CDR1 and CDR2 (germline): DFQATT, SNEGSKA (reference sequence). V lost 3 bases to trimming and J lost 3 bases, with 12 bases between them. The CDR3 runs 13 residues.

This clonotype was detected only a few times. The chain is built from TRBV5-1 and TRBJ2-1; D is perhaps TRBD1 (7 bases). Germline lookup yields CDR1 SGHRS and CDR2 YFSETQ. The CDR3 runs to 15 residues. Trimming cost V 0 bases and J 6 bases, with 13 bases left between them. Written as DNA, the CDR3 is TGCGCCAGCAGCTTGGGTCCGCAGGGGGGCAATGAGCAGTTCTTC. It translates to CASSLGPQGGNEQFF. The whole variable domain, filled in from reference TRBV5-1 and TRBJ2-1, reads KAGVTQTPRYLIKTRGQQVTLSCSPISGHRSVSWYQQTPGQGLQFLFEYFSETQRNKGNFPGRFSGRQFSNSRSEMNVSTLELGDSALYLCASSLGPQGGNEQFFGPGTRLTVL.

This clonotype was recorded a few times. The chain links TRBV6-5 to TRBJ2-5; D might be TRBD1 (6 bases). The V and J ends lost 4 bases and 2 bases respectively, with 14 bases between them. This CDR3 contains 15 residues. The germline V gene encodes CDR1 MNHEY and CDR2 SVGAGI. CDR3 sequence: CASSLAMDSQETQYF. The CDR3 DNA reads TGTGCCAGCAGTTTGGCGATGGACAGTCAAGAGACCCAGTACTTC.

CDR3 DNA: TGTGCCTGGAGTGCCCCGTCCGAGCAGTACTTC. Protein: CAWSAPSEQYF. The chain has TRBV30 and TRBJ2-7; the D is unclear. The V and J ends lost 1 base and 6 bases respectively, with 7 bases between them. The CDR3 is made up of 11 amino acids. Germline CDR1 and CDR2: GTSNPN and SVGIG (reference sequence). The whole variable domain, filled in from reference TRBV30 and TRBJ2-7, reads SQTIHQWPATLVQPVGSPLSLECTVEGTSNPNLYWYRQAAGRGLQLLFYSVGIGQISSEVPQNLSASRPQDRQFILSSKKLLLSDSGFYLCAWSAPSEQYFGPGTRLTVT.

The chain has TRBV7-9 and TRBJ1-4, with 7 bases matching TRBD1. CDR1 and CDR2 (germline): SEHNR, FQNEAQ (reference sequence). V gave up 5 bases and J gave up 13 bases; unmatched junction bases: 13. This CDR3 spans 14 amino acids. In DNA, the CDR3 is TGTGCCAGCAGCCCGCCCGGGACAGTACGTGGACTGTTTTTT. Amino acid sequence: CASSPPGTVRGLFF.

The chain employs TRBV6-2 or TRBV6-3 and TRBJ2-5; a weak D match, TRBD1 (6 bases). The CDR3 runs 13 residues. V dropped 6 bases and J dropped 6 bases, with 14 bases sitting between them. The germline V gene encodes CDR1 MNHEY and CDR2 SVGEGT. CDR3: CASRNTGIKTQYF. The CDR3 DNA sequence: TGTGCCAGCAGAAATACAGGGATAAAGACCCAGTACTTC.

The V gene is TRBV7-8, the J gene TRBJ2-5; no definite D call. In germline, CDR1 is SGHVS, CDR2 FQNEAQ. The CDR3 is 14 residues long. Trimming took off 1 base at V and 2 bases at J, with 8 bases between the two ends. The CDR3 sequence: CASSLVFKQETQYF. CDR3 coding DNA: TGTGCCAGCAGCTTAGTGTTCAAGCAAGAGACCCAGTACTTC.

This clonotype was counted ten times or more. V usage is TRBV7-8 and J usage is TRBJ2-4; 7 positions match TRBD2. There are 16 residues in the CDR3. Germline lookup yields CDR1 SGHVS and CDR2 FQNEAQ. V lost 6 bases and J lost 7; bases outside the gene matches: 15. CDR3 in amino acids: CASSSARGGRANIQYF. The CDR3 DNA reads as TGTGCCAGCAGTTCCGCACGCGGGGGACGGGCGAACATTCAGTACTTC.

The chain links TRBV20-1 to TRBJ2-3, with 7 bases matching TRBD1. Germline values: CDR1 DFQATT, CDR2 SNEGSKA (reference sequence). The CDR3 spans 14 residues. V was clipped by 2 bases and J by 4 bases; unmatched bases: 6. CDR3: CSARPTGYADTQYF. The CDR3 nucleotides read TGCAGTGCTAGACCGACAGGGTATGCAGATACGCAGTATTTT.

The chain recombines TRBV20-1 with TRBJ1-6; no reliable D call. Trimming pared 1 base from V and 9 bases from J, leaving 13 bases between. The CDR3 runs to 14 residues. The V gene's germline CDR1 is DFQATT and CDR2 SNEGSKA (reference sequence). CDR3 sequence reads: CSARVGGIGSPLHF. Here the CDR3 DNA reads TGCAGTGCTAGAGTCGGCGGGATTGGTTCACCCCTCCACTTT.